A selection of T cell receptor beta chains follows, all from one sample in a study of blood T cells in healthy people across ages. From the 5' RACE reads, TCRdb called clonotypes with MiXCR, one entry per CDR3 protein. This table has hundreds of thousands of distinct CDR3 sequences, over 40% appearing once. Sample: blood. The receptors here all came from an elderly woman in good health. Each CDR3 is given with its conserved first and last residue. Each record gives: J gene, clone size, V gene, D gene, CDR3 length, CDR3 protein, CDR3 DNA. The D gene is left open where the match is weak. Clone size is shown for a subset of rows, as once, few, many or a class of expanded clone.

j_gene: TRBJ1-1
abundance: .
v_gene: TRBV7-9
d_gene: .
len: 16
CDR3aa: CASSFPGGLGNTEAFF
CDR3nt: TGTGCCAGCAGCTTTCCGGGTGGGCTGGGGAACACTGAAGCTTTCTTT

j_gene: TRBJ2-1
abundance: .
v_gene: TRBV30
d_gene: .
len: 14
CDR3aa: CAWSENLSYNEQFF
CDR3nt: TGTGCCTGGAGTGAGAACTTGTCCTACAATGAGCAGTTCTTC

j_gene: TRBJ2-7
abundance: .
v_gene: TRBV29-1
d_gene: TRBD1
len: 13
CDR3aa: CSVAVTGGYEQYF
CDR3nt: TGCAGCGTTGCGGTAACAGGGGGCTACGAGCAGTACTTC

j_gene: TRBJ2-1
abundance: many
v_gene: TRBV7-2
d_gene: .
len: 13
CDR3aa: CASSLRVSDEQFF
CDR3nt: TGTGCCAGCAGCTTAAGGGTTAGTGATGAGCAGTTCTTC

j_gene: TRBJ2-7
abundance: .
v_gene: TRBV28
d_gene: .
len: 16
CDR3aa: CASSTPGRAEVYEQYF
CDR3nt: TGTGCCAGCAGTACACCGGGACGAGCGGAGGTGTACGAGCAGTACTTC

j_gene: TRBJ2-5
abundance: .
v_gene: TRBV5-1
d_gene: TRBD2
len: 16
CDR3aa: CASSLDVAGYQETQYF
CDR3nt: TGCGCCAGCAGCTTGGATGTAGCGGGGTACCAAGAGACCCAGTACTTC

j_gene: TRBJ2-1
abundance: .
v_gene: TRBV28
d_gene: TRBD2
len: 17
CDR3aa: CASRSVGGSYQGDEQFF
CDR3nt: TGTGCCAGCAGATCGGTGGGCGGGAGTTACCAAGGCGATGAGCAGTTCTTC

j_gene: TRBJ2-3
abundance: .
v_gene: TRBV10-3
d_gene: .
len: 11
CDR3aa: CAVSESGTQYF
CDR3nt: TGTGCCGTCAGTGAGTCGGGGACGCAGTATTTT

j_gene: TRBJ2-1
abundance: .
v_gene: TRBV6-5
d_gene: TRBD1
len: 16
CDR3aa: CASSPRDSLSYNEQFF
CDR3nt: TGTGCCAGCAGTCCCCGGGACAGCCTGTCCTACAATGAGCAGTTCTTC

j_gene: TRBJ2-7
abundance: .
v_gene: TRBV18
d_gene: TRBD1
len: 14
CDR3aa: CASSSTGQTYEQYF
CDR3nt: TGTGCCAGCTCATCCACGGGACAGACCTACGAGCAGTACTTC

j_gene: TRBJ2-1
abundance: many
v_gene: TRBV15
d_gene: .
len: 16
CDR3aa: CATRAIGVTSYNEQFF
CDR3nt: TGTGCCACCAGGGCAATTGGGGTAACGTCCTACAATGAGCAGTTCTTC

j_gene: TRBJ2-1
abundance: few
v_gene: TRBV12-3/TRBV12-4
d_gene: TRBD2
len: 15
CDR3aa: CASNIGTSDRSEQFF
CDR3nt: TGTGCCAGCAACATAGGGACTAGCGACAGATCTGAGCAGTTCTTC

j_gene: TRBJ2-1
abundance: .
v_gene: TRBV5-1
d_gene: .
len: 15
CDR3aa: CASSLVVHLGDEQFF
CDR3nt: TGCGCCAGCAGCTTGGTGGTACACCTGGGGGATGAGCAGTTCTTC

j_gene: TRBJ2-5
abundance: .
v_gene: TRBV12-3/TRBV12-4
d_gene: TRBD1
len: 14
CDR3aa: CASSHLRGPETQYF
CDR3nt: TGTGCCAGCAGCCACCTCAGGGGGCCAGAGACCCAGTACTTC

j_gene: TRBJ1-2
abundance: .
v_gene: TRBV20-1
d_gene: TRBD1
len: 16
CDR3aa: CSARPGQGASRHGYTF
CDR3nt: TGCAGTGCTCGGCCGGGACAGGGGGCGAGTCGTCATGGCTACACCTTC

j_gene: TRBJ1-1
abundance: .
v_gene: TRBV7-9
d_gene: TRBD1
len: 15
CDR3aa: CASSFAGGADTEAFF
CDR3nt: TGTGCCAGCAGCTTTGCAGGGGGCGCGGACACTGAAGCTTTCTTT

j_gene: TRBJ2-2
abundance: .
v_gene: TRBV4-2
d_gene: TRBD2
len: 16
CDR3aa: CASSQDRGGRAGELFF
CDR3nt: TGTGCCAGCAGCCAAGATCGGGGAGGGAGGGCCGGGGAGCTGTTTTTT

j_gene: TRBJ2-4
abundance: .
v_gene: TRBV12-3/TRBV12-4
d_gene: .
len: 16
CDR3aa: CASSLLGTVAKNIQYF
CDR3nt: TGTGCCAGCAGTCTACTCGGGACCGTAGCCAAAAACATTCAGTACTTC

j_gene: TRBJ1-2
abundance: many
v_gene: TRBV14
d_gene: .
len: 13
CDR3aa: CASSQGTNYGYTF
CDR3nt: TGTGCCAGCAGCCAAGGGACCAACTATGGCTACACCTTC

j_gene: TRBJ2-6
abundance: many
v_gene: TRBV28
d_gene: TRBD2
len: 16
CDR3aa: CASSLTSVSGANVLTF
CDR3nt: TGTGCCAGCAGTTTAACTAGCGTCTCTGGGGCCAACGTCCTGACTTTC

j_gene: TRBJ1-2
abundance: .
v_gene: TRBV4-1
d_gene: .
len: 15
CDR3aa: CASSQVPGVGYGYTF
CDR3nt: TGCGCCAGCAGCCAAGTCCCAGGGGTTGGCTATGGCTACACCTTC

j_gene: TRBJ2-1
abundance: .
v_gene: TRBV4-2
d_gene: TRBD2
len: 17
CDR3aa: CASSQGGLADSYNEQFF
CDR3nt: TGTGCCAGCAGCCAAGGGGGACTAGCGGACTCCTACAATGAGCAGTTCTTC

j_gene: TRBJ1-6
abundance: once
v_gene: TRBV11-1
d_gene: .
len: 16
CDR3aa: CASSLRGARGNSPLHF
CDR3nt: TGTGCCAGCAGCTTACGCGGGGCCCGGGGGAATTCACCCCTCCACTTT

j_gene: TRBJ1-6
abundance: .
v_gene: TRBV28
d_gene: .
len: 13
CDR3aa: CASSLSLASPLHF
CDR3nt: TGTGCCAGCAGTTTAAGTCTGGCGTCACCCCTCCACTTT

j_gene: TRBJ2-3
abundance: .
v_gene: TRBV7-2
d_gene: TRBD2
len: 13
CDR3aa: CASSGGGSDTQYF
CDR3nt: TGTGCCAGCAGCGGGGGGGGATCGGATACGCAGTATTTT

j_gene: TRBJ2-5
abundance: many
v_gene: TRBV28
d_gene: .
len: 12
CDR3aa: CASSIPVSTQYF
CDR3nt: TGTGCCAGCAGTATCCCGGTGTCGACCCAGTACTTC

j_gene: TRBJ2-1
abundance: many
v_gene: TRBV7-2
d_gene: TRBD1
len: 14
CDR3aa: CASSKRDRYNEQFF
CDR3nt: TGTGCCAGCAGCAAACGGGACAGATACAATGAGCAGTTCTTC

j_gene: TRBJ2-5
abundance: .
v_gene: TRBV5-5
d_gene: TRBD2
len: 15
CDR3aa: CASRVGGLAEETQYF
CDR3nt: TGTGCCAGCAGAGTTGGTGGTCTAGCGGAAGAGACCCAGTACTTC

j_gene: TRBJ2-2
abundance: many
v_gene: TRBV7-2
d_gene: TRBD2
len: 17
CDR3aa: CASSFQRGGRNTGELFF
CDR3nt: TGTGCCAGCAGCTTTCAACGGGGGGGTCGGAACACCGGGGAGCTGTTTTTT